These T cell receptor beta chains were read from a single sample in a study of blood T cell repertoires in COVID-19. Generated by immunoSEQ multiplex PCR, the TCRdb table keeps only in-frame clones and is missing some. The repertoire has 40,000 or so clones, around 73% of them found once; the top ten carry 25% to 35%. Sequenced input: peripheral blood. The source of these receptors is an older woman with acute or convalescent COVID-19. The CDR3 runs from the conserved cysteine through the conserved F or W. The order of the fields is V gene, clone size, CDR3 protein. Part of the rows lack a size; the others show once, few, many or a class for expanded clones.

TRBV3-1/TRBV3-2	-	CASSQDRMNTEAFF
TRBV5-5	once	CASTRWADTYEQYF
TRBV3-1/TRBV3-2	-	CASATLGTKSMGYTF
TRBV25-1	-	CASSGFNRVPEAFF
TRBV15	-	CATSIRLDRGAKNIQYF
TRBV9	-	CASSVFSDVSSYNEQFF
TRBV27	-	CASSLSRGNGYTF
TRBV28	-	CASSFGGQPQHF
TRBV5-6	-	CASSAGPRQGNTIYF
TRBV18	-	CASSPLGEDGYTF
TRBV4-3	once	CASSQDLGGETQYF
TRBV7-2	-	CASSLTGPNYGYTF
TRBV11-3	-	CASSLAGGGYEQYF
TRBV20-1	-	CRGDSYNEQFF